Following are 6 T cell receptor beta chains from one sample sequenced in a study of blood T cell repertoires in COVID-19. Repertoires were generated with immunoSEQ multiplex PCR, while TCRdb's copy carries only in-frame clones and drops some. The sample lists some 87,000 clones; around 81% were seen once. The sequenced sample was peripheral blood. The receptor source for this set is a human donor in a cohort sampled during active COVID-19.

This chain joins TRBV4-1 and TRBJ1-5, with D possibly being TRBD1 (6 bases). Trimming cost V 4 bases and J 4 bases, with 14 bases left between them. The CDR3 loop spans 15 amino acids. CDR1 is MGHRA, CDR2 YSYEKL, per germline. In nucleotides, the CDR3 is TGCGCCAGCAGCCCCACACACACAGGGAATCAGCCCCAGCATTTT. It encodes CASSPTHTGNQPQHF.

CDR3 in DNA: TGTGCCAGCAGTTACACCTTGACAGGGAACTATGGCTACACCTTC. Its translation is CASSYTLTGNYGYTF. J is TRBJ1-2 and V is TRBV6-5, with 7 bases fitting TRBD1. Germline loops: CDR1 MNHEY, CDR2 SVGAGI. The V gene end was trimmed by 2 bases and the J gene end by 2 bases; junction bases not matched to a gene: 5. CDR3 size: 15 residues.

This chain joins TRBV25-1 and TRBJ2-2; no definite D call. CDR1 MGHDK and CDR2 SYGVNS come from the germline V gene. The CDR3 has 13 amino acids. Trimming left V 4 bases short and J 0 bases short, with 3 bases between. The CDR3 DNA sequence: TGTGCCAGCAGTGCTTCGAACACCGGGGAGCTGTTTTTT. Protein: CASSASNTGELFF.

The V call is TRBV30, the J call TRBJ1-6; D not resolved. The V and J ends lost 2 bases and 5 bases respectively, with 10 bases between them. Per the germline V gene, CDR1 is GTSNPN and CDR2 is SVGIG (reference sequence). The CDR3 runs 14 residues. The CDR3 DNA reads TGTGCCTGGAGTAACTTCCCCAATAATTCACCCCTCCACTTT. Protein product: CAWSNFPNNSPLHF.

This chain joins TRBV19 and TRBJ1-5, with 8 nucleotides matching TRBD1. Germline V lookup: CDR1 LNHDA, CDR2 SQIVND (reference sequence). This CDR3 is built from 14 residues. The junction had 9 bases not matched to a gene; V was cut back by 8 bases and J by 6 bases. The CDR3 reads CASASRTGPQPQHF. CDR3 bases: TGTGCCAGTGCGAGCCGGACAGGGCCTCAGCCCCAGCATTTT.

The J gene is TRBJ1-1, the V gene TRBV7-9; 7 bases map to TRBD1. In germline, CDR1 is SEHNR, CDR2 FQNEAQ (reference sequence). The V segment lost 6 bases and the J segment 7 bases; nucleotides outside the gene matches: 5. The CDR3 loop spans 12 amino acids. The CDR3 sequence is CASRPRTGEAFF. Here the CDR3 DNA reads TGTGCCAGCAGACCCCGGACAGGTGAAGCTTTCTTT.